Below, 15 T cell receptor beta chains from the same sample are listed, as sequenced in a study of T cell repertoires in cytomegalovirus infection. TCRdb passed the reads through MiXCR, listing each CDR3 protein once. The sample lists some 180,000 distinct CDR3 sequences; about 20% were seen once. The sample taken for sequencing was PBMCs. Receptors were obtained from a human donor in good health (CMV status not recorded). Some clones in this sample may be carry-over from other donors' samples.

This clonotype showed up just a few times. The chain employs TRBV7-8 and TRBJ1-2; 9 nucleotides agree with TRBD1. The ends lost 3 bases at V and 6 bases at J; junction bases unmatched: 2. This CDR3 region has 13 residues. The germline V gene encodes CDR1 SGHVS and CDR2 FQNEAQ. Here the CDR3 reads CASSFDRGNGYTF. CDR3 nucleotides: TGTGCCAGCAGCTTCGACAGGGGGAATGGCTACACCTTC.

This chain links TRBV19 with TRBJ1-1; perhaps TRBD1 as D (5 bases). V gave up 5 bases and J gave up 2 bases, with 12 bases separating them. The V gene's germline CDR1 is LNHDA and CDR2 SQIVND (reference sequence). The CDR3 length is 14 residues. The CDR3 sequence: CASSPRQTNTEAFF. CDR3 sequence (DNA): TGTGCCAGTAGTCCACGACAGACAAACACTGAAGCTTTCTTT.

This clonotype was counted a few times. The chain joins TRBV7-9 to TRBJ2-7; 7 positions match TRBD1. Losses at the gene ends were 7 bases for V and 6 bases for J; bases not matched to a gene: 9. The CDR3 is made up of 13 amino acids. Germline values: CDR1 SEHNR, CDR2 FQNEAQ (reference sequence). The CDR3 protein is CASTPTGMGEQYF. CDR3 nucleotide sequence: TGTGCCAGCACCCCGACAGGGATGGGCGAGCAGTACTTC.

The DNA for the CDR3 is TGTGCCAGCAGCTTGCCTTCGGCGGCTGGGGCCAACGTCCTGACTTTC. This gives the protein CASSLPSAAGANVLTF. The chain uses TRBV5-4 and TRBJ2-6, with unresolved D. V dropped 1 base and J dropped 2 bases, with 10 bases sitting between them. Germline CDR1 SGHNT, CDR2 YYREEE (reference sequence). This CDR3 contains 16 residues.

This clonotype was counted a few times. CDR3 nucleotide sequence: TGTGCCAGCGGAATAGCGGGGTACAATGAGCAGTTCTTC. This translates into CASGIAGYNEQFF. The rearrangement joins TRBV6-2 or TRBV6-3 to TRBJ2-1, with TRBD2 identical over 8 bases. V dropped 8 bases and J dropped 4; count of bases not matched to a gene: 4. This CDR3 is built from 13 residues. Germline V lookup: CDR1 MNHEY, CDR2 SVGEGT.

This clonotype came up a few times. For the CDR3, the DNA is TGTGCCAGCAGCTTATCTGTGGGAGATACGCAGTATTTT. Protein product: CASSLSVGDTQYF. The chain joins TRBV7-7 to TRBJ2-3; no clear D gene. Germline CDR1 is SSHAT and CDR2 is FNYEAQ (reference sequence). Trimming shortened V by 2 bases and J by 5 bases, and 8 bases separated the two germline ends. The CDR3 extends over 13 amino acids.

J is TRBJ1-1 and V is TRBV20-1; no clear D gene. From germline, CDR1 is DFQATT and CDR2 SNEGSKA (reference sequence). V dropped 0 bases and J dropped 6 bases, with 11 bases sitting between them. The CDR3 spans 13 residues. CDR3 protein: CSARDAGRPEAFF. DNA of the CDR3: TGCAGTGCTAGAGATGCCGGGAGGCCTGAAGCTTTCTTT.

A note on this clonotype: One base away lies a much larger clone, so this may be a sequencing read error. This chain links TRBV7-2 with TRBJ2-1, with TRBD2 identical over 9 bases. This CDR3 comprises 15 residues. Germline V gene data show CDR1 as SGHTA and CDR2 as FQGNSA. CDR3: CASSLSSGASNELFF. The CDR3 region has the DNA TGTGCCAGCAGCTTATCTAGCGGGGCTTCCAATGAGCTGTTCTTC.

This clonotype was counted a few times. This chain connects TRBV2 to TRBJ2-2; no reliable D call. From germline, CDR1 is SNHLY and CDR2 FYNNEI. V was clipped by 3 bases and J by 5 bases, with 10 bases between them. CDR3 length equals 14 residues. The DNA of the CDR3 is TGTGCCAGCAGTGATTCTCTTAAAACCGGGGAGCTGTTTTTT. Translation gives CASSDSLKTGELFF. Using reference TRBV2 and TRBJ2-2 for the parts outside the CDR3, the full variable domain is EPEVTQTPSHQVTQMGQEVILRCVPISNHLYFYWYRQILGQKVEFLVSFYNNEISEKSEIFDDQFSVERPDGSNFTLKIRSTKLEDSAMYFCASSDSLKTGELFFGEGSRLTVL.

This rearrangement joins TRBV19 to TRBJ1-1; unclear D gene. The V gene lost 3 bases and the J gene lost 6 bases, with 14 bases spanning the gap. Looked up from germline, CDR1 is LNHDA and CDR2 is SQIVND (reference sequence). This CDR3 comprises 14 residues. The CDR3 coding sequence is TGTGCCAGTAGTATCTCACCGGGAAGACCTGAAGCTTTCTTT. Its translation: CASSISPGRPEAFF.

This clonotype has at least ten counts. This chain links TRBV6-1 with TRBJ2-1; D remains unclear. V lost 7 bases to trimming and J lost 9 bases, with 16 bases between them. The CDR3 loop spans 13 amino acids. Germline V CDR1 and CDR2: MNHNS, SASEGT. CDR3 sequence reads: CASTETGLGEQFF. Written as DNA, the CDR3 is TGTGCCAGCACCGAGACTGGGCTCGGTGAGCAGTTCTTC.

The chain carries TRBV6-2 or TRBV6-3 and TRBJ2-3; D is unclear. This CDR3 is 14 amino acids long. Germline-derived CDR1 and CDR2 are MNHEY and SVGEGT. The V end lost 4 bases, the J end lost 2 bases, and 10 bases lay between the germline ends. This CDR3 reads CASSSVLLTDTQYF. The CDR3, as DNA: TGTGCCAGCAGTTCCGTCCTCCTCACAGATACGCAGTATTTT.

The genes are TRBV7-6 and TRBJ1-1; TRBD1 agrees at 7 bases. The V segment lost 5 bases and the J segment 8 bases; nucleotides outside the gene matches: 11. Germline CDR1 SGHVS, CDR2 FNYEAQ. The CDR3 length is 14 residues. The CDR3 loop reads CASSPRQGLDEAFF. In DNA, the CDR3 is TGTGCCAGCAGCCCAAGACAGGGCCTAGACGAAGCTTTCTTT.

CDR3 nucleotide sequence: TGCGCCAGCAGCCAACGCAACGGACAGGGATCCTACAATGAGCAGTTCTTC. Translating gives CASSQRNGQGSYNEQFF. This chain connects TRBV4-1 to TRBJ2-1, with 8 bases matching TRBD1. Germline V gives CDR1 MGHRA, CDR2 YSYEKL. The trim removed 2 bases at V and 1 base at J, leaving 7 bases unmatched. This CDR3 is built from 17 residues.

The J gene is TRBJ1-1, the V gene TRBV11-2; the D gene is possibly TRBD1 (6 bases). The length of the CDR3 is 13 residues. CDR1 and CDR2 from the germline V gene are SGHAT and FQNNGV. The V and J ends lost 0 bases and 9 bases respectively, with 11 bases between them. Here the CDR3 reads CASSLDPQGKAFF. The CDR3 DNA follows: TGTGCCAGCAGCTTAGATCCCCAGGGGAAAGCTTTCTTT.